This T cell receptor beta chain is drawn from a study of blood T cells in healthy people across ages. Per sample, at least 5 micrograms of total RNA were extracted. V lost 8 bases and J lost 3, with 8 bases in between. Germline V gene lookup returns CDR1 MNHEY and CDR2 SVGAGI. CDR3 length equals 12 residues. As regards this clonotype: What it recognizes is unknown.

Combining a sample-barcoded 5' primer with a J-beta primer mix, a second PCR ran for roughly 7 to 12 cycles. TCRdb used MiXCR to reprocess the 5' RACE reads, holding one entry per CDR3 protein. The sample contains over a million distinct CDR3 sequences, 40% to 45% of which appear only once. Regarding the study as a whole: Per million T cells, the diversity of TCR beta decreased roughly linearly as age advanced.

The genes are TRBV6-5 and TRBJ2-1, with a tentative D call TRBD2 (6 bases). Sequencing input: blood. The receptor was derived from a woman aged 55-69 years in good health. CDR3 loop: CASWGDYNEQFF. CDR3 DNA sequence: TGTGCCAGCTGGGGGGACTACAATGAGCAGTTCTTC.